This TCR beta chain was captured in a study of cytomegalovirus exposure and HLA in healthy donors. Healthy bone marrow donors made up the donor group. CDR1 is MDHEN and CDR2 is SYDVKM in the germline V gene. The CDR3 has 12 residues. V dropped 4 bases and J dropped 2 bases, with 5 bases sitting between them. PCR used 60 Vbeta primers and 13 Jbeta primers. The table came from immunoSEQ multiplex PCR; TCRdb's copy has only in-frame clones and leaves some out. Of about 190,000 clones detected, over 70% appear once; the ten largest clones hold 3.8%. This rearrangement joins TRBV28 to TRBJ2-5; no reliable D call. Sample: PBMCs. The TCR was taken from a man aged 50 or older in good health and CMV-seronegative. CDR3: CASSSSQETQYF. The CDR3 bases are TGTGCCAGCAGTTCCAGTCAAGAGACCCAGTACTTC.